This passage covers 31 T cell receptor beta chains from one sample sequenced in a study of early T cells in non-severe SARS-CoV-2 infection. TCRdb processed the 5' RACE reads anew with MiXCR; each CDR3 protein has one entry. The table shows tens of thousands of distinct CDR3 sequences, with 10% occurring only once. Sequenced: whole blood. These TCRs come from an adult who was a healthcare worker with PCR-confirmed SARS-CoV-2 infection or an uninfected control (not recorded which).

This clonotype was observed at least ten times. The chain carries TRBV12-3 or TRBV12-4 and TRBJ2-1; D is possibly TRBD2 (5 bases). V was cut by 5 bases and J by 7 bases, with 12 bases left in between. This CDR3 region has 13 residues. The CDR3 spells CASSQLVSNEQFF. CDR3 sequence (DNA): TGTGCCAGCAGTCAACTAGTATCGAATGAGCAGTTCTTC.

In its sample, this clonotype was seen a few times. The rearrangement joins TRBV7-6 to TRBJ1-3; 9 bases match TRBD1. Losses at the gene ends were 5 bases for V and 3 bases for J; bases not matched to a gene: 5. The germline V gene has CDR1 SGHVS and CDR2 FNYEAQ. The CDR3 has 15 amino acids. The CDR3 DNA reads TGTGCCAGCAGCCGGAGGACAGGGGATGGAAACACCATATATTTT. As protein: CASSRRTGDGNTIYF.

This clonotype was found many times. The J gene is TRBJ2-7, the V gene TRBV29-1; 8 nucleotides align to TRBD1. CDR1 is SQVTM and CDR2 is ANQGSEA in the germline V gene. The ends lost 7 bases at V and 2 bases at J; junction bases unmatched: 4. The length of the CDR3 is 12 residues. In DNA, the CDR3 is TGCAGCGCCCGGACAGGGCCCTACGAGCAGTACTTC. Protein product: CSARTGPYEQYF.

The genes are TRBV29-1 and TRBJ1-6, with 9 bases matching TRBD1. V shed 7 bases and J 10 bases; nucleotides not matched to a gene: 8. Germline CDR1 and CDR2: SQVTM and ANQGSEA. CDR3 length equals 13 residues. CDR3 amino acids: CSAPGTGNSPLHF. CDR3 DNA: TGCAGCGCCCCTGGGACAGGGAACTCACCCCTCCACTTT.

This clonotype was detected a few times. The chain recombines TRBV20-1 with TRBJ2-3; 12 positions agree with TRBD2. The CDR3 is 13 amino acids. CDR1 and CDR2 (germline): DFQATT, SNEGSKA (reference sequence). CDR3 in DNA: TGCAAAGCTAGCGGGGGGGCGACAGATACGCAGTATTTT. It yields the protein CKASGGATDTQYF.

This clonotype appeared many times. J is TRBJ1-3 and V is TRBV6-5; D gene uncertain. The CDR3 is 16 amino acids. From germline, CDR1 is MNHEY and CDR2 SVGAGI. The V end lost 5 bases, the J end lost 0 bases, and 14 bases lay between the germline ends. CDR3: CASSTGGLLSGNTIYF. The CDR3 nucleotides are TGTGCCAGCAGTACGGGAGGCCTACTCTCTGGAAACACCATATATTTT.

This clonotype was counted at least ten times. CDR3 region: CASSPPRAGGNEQFF. In DNA form, the CDR3 reads TGCGCCAGCAGCCCACCCCGTGCGGGGGGCAATGAGCAGTTCTTC. The chain employs TRBV5-1 and TRBJ2-1, with 8 bases identical to TRBD2. V shed 4 bases, J shed 6 bases, and the junction held 9 bases outside the gene matches. Per germline, CDR1 SGHRS and CDR2 YFSETQ. The CDR3 contains 15 residues.

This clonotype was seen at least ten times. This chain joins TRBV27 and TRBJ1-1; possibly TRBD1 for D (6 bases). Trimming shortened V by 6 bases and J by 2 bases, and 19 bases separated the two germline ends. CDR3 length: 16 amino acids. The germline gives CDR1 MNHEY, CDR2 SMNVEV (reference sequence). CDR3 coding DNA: TGTGCCAGCAGCCGAACACCGACAGGAAGCAACACTGAAGCTTTCTTT. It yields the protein CASSRTPTGSNTEAFF.

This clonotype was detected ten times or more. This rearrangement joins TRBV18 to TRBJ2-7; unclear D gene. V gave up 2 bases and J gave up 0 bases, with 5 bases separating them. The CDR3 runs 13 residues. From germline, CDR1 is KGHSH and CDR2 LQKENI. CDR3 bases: TGTGCCAGCTCACCAGAGCTCTCCTACGAGCAGTACTTC. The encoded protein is CASSPELSYEQYF. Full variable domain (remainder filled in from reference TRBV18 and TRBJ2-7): NAGVMQNPRHLVRRRGQEARLRCSPMKGHSHVYWYRQLPEEGLKFMVYLQKENIIDESGMPKERFSAEFPKEGPSILRIQQVVRGDSAAYFCASSPELSYEQYFGPGTRLTVT.

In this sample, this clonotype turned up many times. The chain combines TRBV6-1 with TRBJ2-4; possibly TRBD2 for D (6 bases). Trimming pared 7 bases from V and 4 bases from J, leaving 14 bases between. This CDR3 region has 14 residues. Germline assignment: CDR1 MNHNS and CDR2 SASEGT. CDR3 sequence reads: CASKRARSKNIQYF. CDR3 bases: TGTGCCAGCAAGCGGGCTCGTAGTAAAAACATTCAGTACTTC.

Here the CDR3 reads CASSQQGQTGGTQYF. The CDR3 nucleotides are TGCGCCAGCAGCCAGCAGGGACAGACGGGGGGTACGCAGTATTTT. The V gene is TRBV4-3, the J gene TRBJ2-3; D tentatively fits TRBD1 or TRBD2 (7 bases each). Trimming pared 3 bases from V and 8 bases from J, leaving 18 bases between. Germline V gene sequence: CDR1 LGHNA, CDR2 YSLEER. CDR3 size: 15 residues.

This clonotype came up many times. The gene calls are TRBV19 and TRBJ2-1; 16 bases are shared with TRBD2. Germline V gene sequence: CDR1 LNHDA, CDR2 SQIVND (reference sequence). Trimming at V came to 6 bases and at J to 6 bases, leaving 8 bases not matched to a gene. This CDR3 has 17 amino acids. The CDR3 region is CASSPGTSGRAVNEQFF. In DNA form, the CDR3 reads TGTGCCAGTAGCCCCGGGACTAGCGGGAGGGCCGTCAATGAGCAGTTCTTC.

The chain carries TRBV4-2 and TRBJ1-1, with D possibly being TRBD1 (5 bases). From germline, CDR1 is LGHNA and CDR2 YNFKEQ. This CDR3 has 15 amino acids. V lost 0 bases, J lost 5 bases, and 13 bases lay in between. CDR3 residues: CASSQDGIKGTEAFF. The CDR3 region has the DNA TGTGCCAGCAGCCAAGACGGTATCAAGGGGACTGAAGCTTTCTTT.

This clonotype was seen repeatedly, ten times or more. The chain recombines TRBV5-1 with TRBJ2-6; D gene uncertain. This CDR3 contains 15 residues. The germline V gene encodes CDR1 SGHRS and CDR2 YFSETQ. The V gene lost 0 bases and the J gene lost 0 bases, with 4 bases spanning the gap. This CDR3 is CASSLDGSGANVLTF. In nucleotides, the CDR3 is TGCGCCAGCAGCTTGGACGGCTCTGGGGCCAACGTCCTGACTTTC.

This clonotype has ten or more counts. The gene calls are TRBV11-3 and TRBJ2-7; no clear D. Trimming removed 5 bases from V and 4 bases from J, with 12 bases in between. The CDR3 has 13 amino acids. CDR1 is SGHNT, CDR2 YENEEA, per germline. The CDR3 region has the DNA TGTGCCAGCAGCCGTGAGGATGGTTACGAGCAGTACTTC. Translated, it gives CASSREDGYEQYF. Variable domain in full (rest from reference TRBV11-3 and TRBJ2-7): EAGVVQSPRYKIIEKKQPVAFWCNPISGHNTLYWYLQNLGQGPELLIRYENEEAVDDSQLPKDRFSAERLKGVDSTLKIQPAELGDSAVYLCASSREDGYEQYFGPGTRLTVT.

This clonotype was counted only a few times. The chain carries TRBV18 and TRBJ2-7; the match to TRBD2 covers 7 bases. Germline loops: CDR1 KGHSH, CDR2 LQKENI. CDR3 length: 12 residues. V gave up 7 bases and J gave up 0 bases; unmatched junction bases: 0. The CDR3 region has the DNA TGTGCCAGCTGCGGGAGCTCCTACGAGCAGTACTTC. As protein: CASCGSSYEQYF.

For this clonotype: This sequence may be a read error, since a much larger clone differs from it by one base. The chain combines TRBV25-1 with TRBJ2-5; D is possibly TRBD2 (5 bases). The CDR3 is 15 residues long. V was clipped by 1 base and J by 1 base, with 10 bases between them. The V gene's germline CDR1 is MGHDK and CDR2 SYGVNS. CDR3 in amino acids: CASSEFLSGQETQYF. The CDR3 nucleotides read TGTGCCAGCAGTGAATTCTTGAGCGGCCAAGAGACCCAGTACTTC.

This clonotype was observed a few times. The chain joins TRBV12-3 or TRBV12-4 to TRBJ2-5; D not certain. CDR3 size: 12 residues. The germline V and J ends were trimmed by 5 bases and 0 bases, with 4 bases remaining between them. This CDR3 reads CASSRNQETQYF. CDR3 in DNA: TGTGCCAGCAGTCGGAACCAAGAGACCCAGTACTTC.

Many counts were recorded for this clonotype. CDR3 region: CASRQFKGQYYNEQFF. DNA of the CDR3: TGTGCCAGCAGACAATTTAAGGGACAGTACTACAATGAGCAGTTCTTC. V is TRBV28 and J is TRBJ2-1; 7 positions match TRBD1. Trimming removed 6 bases from V and 3 bases from J; junction bases left unmatched: 11. Germline V CDR1 and CDR2: MDHEN, SYDVKM. This CDR3 spans 16 amino acids.

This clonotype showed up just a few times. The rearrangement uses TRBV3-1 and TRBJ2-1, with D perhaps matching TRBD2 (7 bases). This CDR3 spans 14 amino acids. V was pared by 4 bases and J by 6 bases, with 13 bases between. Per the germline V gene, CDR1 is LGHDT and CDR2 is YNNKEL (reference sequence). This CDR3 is CASSLKGGGNEQFF. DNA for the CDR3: TGTGCCAGCAGCCTTAAAGGGGGGGGCAATGAGCAGTTCTTC.

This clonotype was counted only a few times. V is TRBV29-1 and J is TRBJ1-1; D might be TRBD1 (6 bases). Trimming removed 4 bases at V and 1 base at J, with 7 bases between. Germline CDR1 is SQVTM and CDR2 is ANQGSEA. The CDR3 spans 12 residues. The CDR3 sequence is CSVGGGNTEAFF. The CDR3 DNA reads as TGCAGCGTTGGAGGGGGGAACACTGAAGCTTTCTTT. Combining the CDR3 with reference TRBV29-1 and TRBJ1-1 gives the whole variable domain SAVISQKPSRDICQRGTSLTIQCQVDSQVTMMFWYRQQPGQSLTLIATANQGSEATYESGFVIDKFPISRPNLTFSTLTVSNMSPEDSSIYLCSVGGGNTEAFFGQGTRLTVV.

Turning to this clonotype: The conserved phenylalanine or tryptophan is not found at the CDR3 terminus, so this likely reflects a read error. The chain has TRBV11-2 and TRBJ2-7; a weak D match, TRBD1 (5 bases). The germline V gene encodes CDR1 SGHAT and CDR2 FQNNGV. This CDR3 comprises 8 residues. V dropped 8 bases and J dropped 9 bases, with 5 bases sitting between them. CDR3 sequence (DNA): TGTGCCAGCCAGGGGCAGTACTCC. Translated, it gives CASQGQYS.

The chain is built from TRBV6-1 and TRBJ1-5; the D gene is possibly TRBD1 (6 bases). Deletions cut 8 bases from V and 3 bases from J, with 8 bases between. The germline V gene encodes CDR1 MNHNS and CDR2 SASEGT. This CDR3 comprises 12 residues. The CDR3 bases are TGTGCCAGCTCAGGGGACAATCAGCCCCAGCATTTT. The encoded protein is CASSGDNQPQHF.

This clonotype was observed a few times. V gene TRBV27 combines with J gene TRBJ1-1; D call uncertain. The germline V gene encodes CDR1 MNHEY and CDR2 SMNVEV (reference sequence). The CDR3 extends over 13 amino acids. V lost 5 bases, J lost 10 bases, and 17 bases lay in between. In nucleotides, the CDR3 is TGTGCCAGCAGTCCCGTCCTGGGGATGGGAGCTTTCTTT. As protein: CASSPVLGMGAFF.

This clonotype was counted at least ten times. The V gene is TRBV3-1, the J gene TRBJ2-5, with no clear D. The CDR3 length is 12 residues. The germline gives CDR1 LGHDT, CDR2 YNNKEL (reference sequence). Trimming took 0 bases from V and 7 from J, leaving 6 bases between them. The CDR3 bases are TGTGCCAGCAGCCAAGATACGAGGACCCAGTACTTC. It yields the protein CASSQDTRTQYF.

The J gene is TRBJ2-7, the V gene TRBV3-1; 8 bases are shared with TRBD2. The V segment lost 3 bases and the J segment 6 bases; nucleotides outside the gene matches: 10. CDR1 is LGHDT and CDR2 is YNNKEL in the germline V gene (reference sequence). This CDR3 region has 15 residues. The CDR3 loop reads CASSHERAGGSEQYF. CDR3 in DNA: TGTGCCAGCAGCCACGAGAGGGCGGGAGGTTCCGAGCAGTACTTC.

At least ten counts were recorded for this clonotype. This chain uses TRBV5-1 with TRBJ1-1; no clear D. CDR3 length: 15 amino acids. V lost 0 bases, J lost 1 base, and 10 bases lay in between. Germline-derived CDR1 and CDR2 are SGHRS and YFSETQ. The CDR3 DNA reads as TGCGCCAGCAGCTTGGAGGGCAGATCGAACACTGAAGCTTTCTTT. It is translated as CASSLEGRSNTEAFF.

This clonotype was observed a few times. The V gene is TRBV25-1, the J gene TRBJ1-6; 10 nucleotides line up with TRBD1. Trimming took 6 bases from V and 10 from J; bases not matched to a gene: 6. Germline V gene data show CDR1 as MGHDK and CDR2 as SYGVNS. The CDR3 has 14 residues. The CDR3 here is CASRPGTGVSPLHF. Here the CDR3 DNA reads TGTGCCAGCAGACCCGGGACAGGGGTATCACCCCTCCACTTT.

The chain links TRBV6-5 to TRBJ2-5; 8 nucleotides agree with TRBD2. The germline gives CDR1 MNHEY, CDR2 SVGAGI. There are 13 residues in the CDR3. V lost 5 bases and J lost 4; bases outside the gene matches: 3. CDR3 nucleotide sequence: TGTGCCAGCAGTAAAGCGGGAGTAGAGACCCAGTACTTC. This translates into CASSKAGVETQYF.

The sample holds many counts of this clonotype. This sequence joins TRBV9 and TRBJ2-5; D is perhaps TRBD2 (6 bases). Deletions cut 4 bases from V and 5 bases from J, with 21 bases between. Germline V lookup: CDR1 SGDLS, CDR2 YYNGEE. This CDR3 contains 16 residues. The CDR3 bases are TGTGCCAGCAGCAAAACGGGGCGGGATCGCGGGGAGACCCAGTACTTC. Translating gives CASSKTGRDRGETQYF.

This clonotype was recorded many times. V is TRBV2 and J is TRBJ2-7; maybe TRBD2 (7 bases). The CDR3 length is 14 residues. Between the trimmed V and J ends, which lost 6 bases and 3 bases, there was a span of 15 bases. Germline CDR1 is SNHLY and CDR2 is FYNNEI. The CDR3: CASSRGALLYEQYF. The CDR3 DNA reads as TGTGCCAGCAGCCGGGGGGCCCTCCTCTACGAGCAGTACTTC.